The 32 T cell receptor beta chains listed next were all sequenced from one sample in a study of blood T cell repertoires in COVID-19. Only in-frame clones appear in the TCRdb table, and some are missing; sequencing was by immunoSEQ multiplex PCR. The table shows 360,000 or so clones, with less than 90% occurring only once. The sample taken for sequencing was PBMCs or T cells enriched from blood (not recorded which). All receptors come from a woman aged 45-59 years who had recovered from COVID-19.

This clone has a single count. This chain joins TRBV7-8 and TRBJ2-3; D possibly corresponds to TRBD2 (6 bases). The CDR3 loop spans 14 amino acids. The V end was cut by 4 bases, the J end by 1 base, with 9 bases between. CDR1 and CDR2 (germline): SGHVS, FQNEAQ. CDR3 protein: CASSSWGGTDTQYF. CDR3 nucleotide sequence: TGTGCCAGCAGCTCCTGGGGGGGCACAGATACGCAGTATTTT.

Only a few counts were recorded for this clone. Germline is not matched at one junction end, which may reflect a read error. The chain joins TRBV30 to TRBJ1-5, with TRBD1 as a possible D gene (6 bases). In germline, CDR1 is GTSNPN, CDR2 SVGIG (reference sequence). The CDR3 is 18 amino acids. The CDR3 nucleotides read TGTGCCTGGAGTGTAGGGGTAGGGGGGGCGAATCTCAATGAGCCCCAGCATTTT. It specifies CAWSVGVGGANLNEPQHF.

The J gene is TRBJ2-7, the V gene TRBV6-2 or TRBV6-3; D is unclear. Germline V gene data show CDR1 as MNHEY and CDR2 as SVGEGT. Between the trimmed V and J ends, which lost 0 bases and 0 bases, there was a span of 12 bases. This CDR3 contains 16 residues. This CDR3 is CASSYSRRLSSYEQYF. The CDR3 nucleotides are TGTGCCAGCAGTTACTCGAGGCGACTGAGCTCCTACGAGCAGTACTTC.

This chain links TRBV4-1 with TRBJ2-5; 7 bases are a match to TRBD1. CDR1 is MGHRA and CDR2 is YSYEKL in the germline V gene. This CDR3 has 15 residues. V trimming: 1 base; J trimming: 4 bases; junction bases outside the gene matches: 6. The CDR3 DNA reads TGCGCCAGCAGCCAAGTTATACAGGGGACAGAGACCCAGTACTTC. It yields the protein CASSQVIQGTETQYF.

The chain combines TRBV4-3 with TRBJ2-3; 8 bases fit TRBD2. CDR3 length: 17 residues. V was pared by 0 bases and J by 6 bases, with 11 bases of the junction left unmatched. The germline V gene has CDR1 LGHNA and CDR2 YSLEER. The CDR3 protein is CASSQDGPGGLGDTQYF. CDR3 bases: TGCGCCAGCAGCCAAGATGGGCCGGGAGGGCTAGGGGATACGCAGTATTTT.

This clone was seen only a few times. CDR3 nucleotide sequence: TGTGCCAGCAGTTTGTCCATGGGGACAGGGGGACGAGGCTACACCTTC. Translated, it gives CASSLSMGTGGRGYTF. The V gene is TRBV28, the J gene TRBJ1-2, with 11 bases fitting TRBD1. The V gene end was trimmed by 3 bases and the J gene end by 8 bases; junction bases not matched to a gene: 11. The CDR3 is 16 residues long. CDR1 and CDR2 from the germline V gene are MDHEN and SYDVKM.

The chain has TRBV19 and TRBJ1-5; no clear D. Germline V gene lookup returns CDR1 LNHDA and CDR2 SQIVND (reference sequence). Trimming stripped 1 base from V and 7 bases from J, with 14 bases between. The CDR3 has 15 amino acids. CDR3 nucleotides: TGTGCCAGTAGTATAGGAGGCTCGGAGCGGCAGCCCCAGCATTTT. It specifies CASSIGGSERQPQHF.

The rearrangement joins TRBV27 to TRBJ1-2; unclear D gene. Trimming removed 0 bases at V and 0 bases at J, with 8 bases between. CDR1 and CDR2 (germline): MNHEY, SMNVEV (reference sequence). This CDR3 comprises 15 residues. CDR3 protein: CASSLSRGPNYGYTF. The CDR3 region has the DNA TGTGCCAGCAGTTTATCACGAGGGCCTAACTATGGCTACACCTTC.

This rearrangement joins TRBV27 to TRBJ2-7; TRBD1 agrees at 7 bases. The CDR3 has 17 amino acids. Germline V CDR1 and CDR2: MNHEY, SMNVEV (reference sequence). V shed 0 bases and J 4 bases; nucleotides not matched to a gene: 12. The CDR3 sequence: CASSLSATGEALYEQYF. The DNA for the CDR3 is TGTGCCAGCAGTTTATCCGCCACAGGGGAAGCTTTATACGAGCAGTACTTC.

The V gene is TRBV19, the J gene TRBJ1-5; perhaps TRBD1 as D (6 bases). V was clipped by 7 bases and J by 4 bases, with 11 bases between them. Germline V gene data show CDR1 as LNHDA and CDR2 as SQIVND (reference sequence). CDR3 length equals 13 residues. The CDR3 nucleotides are TGTGCCAGTACCCTTCAGGGGAATCAGCCCCAGCATTTT. Translated, it gives CASTLQGNQPQHF.

The chain couples TRBV6-5 to TRBJ2-1; TRBD1 might be the D (6 bases). Trimming took 6 bases from V and 6 from J, leaving 12 bases between them. CDR1 is MNHEY and CDR2 is SVGAGI in the germline V gene. This CDR3 spans 13 amino acids. This CDR3 is CASSATGFNEQFF. In DNA, the CDR3 is TGTGCCAGCAGCGCAACAGGGTTCAATGAGCAGTTCTTC.

The chain joins TRBV7-9 to TRBJ1-5; D call uncertain. V lost 2 bases, J lost 2 bases, and 4 bases lay in between. The CDR3 consists of 13 residues. From germline, CDR1 is SEHNR and CDR2 FQNEAQ (reference sequence). This chain's CDR3 is CASSLQGNQPQHF. The CDR3 nucleotides are TGTGCCAGCAGCTTACAGGGCAATCAGCCCCAGCATTTT.

The chain recombines TRBV4-1 with TRBJ2-2, with D perhaps TRBD2 (5 bases). Germline CDR1 is MGHRA and CDR2 is YSYEKL. The V end lost 4 bases, the J end lost 1 base, and 10 bases lay between the germline ends. The CDR3 contains 15 residues. CDR3 bases: TGCGCCAGCAGCCGCGAGGCGGGGAACACCGGGGAGCTGTTTTTT. Translated: CASSREAGNTGELFF.

This clone was detected a few times. CDR3: CASSLAPAGRNSPLHF. The CDR3 region has the DNA TGTGCCAGCAGCTTAGCCCCGGCGGGGAGGAATTCACCCCTCCACTTT. V usage is TRBV7-2 and J usage is TRBJ1-6; D is unclear. Trimming pared 0 bases from V and 7 bases from J, leaving 13 bases between. Germline CDR1 is SGHTA and CDR2 is FQGNSA. This CDR3 region has 16 residues.

Notes on this clone: This same CDR3 is encoded by further DNA sequences in the sample. The chain has TRBV4-2 and TRBJ2-7; D gene ambiguous. The germline V gene has CDR1 LGHNA and CDR2 YNFKEQ. V gave up 0 bases and J gave up 3 bases, with 6 bases separating them. CDR3 length: 13 amino acids. The DNA for the CDR3 is TGTGCCAGCAGCCAAGATCTAGGCTACGAGCAGTACTTC. This gives the protein CASSQDLGYEQYF.

CDR3 in amino acids: CASSLRTASYEQYF. The CDR3 bases are TGTGCCAGCAGCCTCAGAACAGCATCCTACGAGCAGTACTTC. The rearrangement uses TRBV6-5 and TRBJ2-7; the D is unclear. The germline V and J ends were trimmed by 6 bases and 1 base, with 13 bases remaining between them. Germline values: CDR1 MNHEY, CDR2 SVGAGI. CDR3 length: 14 amino acids.

The chain links TRBV2 to TRBJ2-3, with 11 bases aligning to TRBD2. The V gene's germline CDR1 is SNHLY and CDR2 FYNNEI. The CDR3 contains 17 residues. V lost 6 bases to trimming and J lost 0 bases; unmatched junction nucleotides: 8. The CDR3 DNA follows: TGTGCCAGCAGCTATAGTCGACTAGCGGGGAGCACAGATACGCAGTATTTT. This codes for CASSYSRLAGSTDTQYF.

This rearrangement joins TRBV6-5 to TRBJ2-2; D uncertain. This CDR3 region has 14 residues. V was clipped by 2 bases and J by 6 bases, with 10 bases between them. Germline V gene sequence: CDR1 MNHEY, CDR2 SVGAGI. CDR3 protein: CASSYQVLSGELFF. CDR3 DNA sequence: TGTGCCAGCAGTTACCAGGTTTTATCCGGGGAGCTGTTTTTT.

J is TRBJ1-2 and V is TRBV10-3; perhaps TRBD1 as D (6 bases). The CDR3 runs to 14 residues. V shed 2 bases and J shed 4 bases, with 11 bases lying between them. Germline CDR1 and CDR2: ENHRY and SYGVKD. The CDR3 DNA is TGTGCCATCAGTGAGCGAGACAGGCTCTATGGCTACACCTTC. It yields the protein CAISERDRLYGYTF.

The J gene is TRBJ1-5, the V gene TRBV12-3 or TRBV12-4; D unresolved. The V gene lost 5 bases and the J gene lost 5 bases, with 10 bases spanning the gap. There are 13 residues in the CDR3. Here the CDR3 reads CASSTGNHQPQHF. For the CDR3, the DNA is TGTGCCAGCAGTACCGGGAACCATCAGCCCCAGCATTTT.

The chain joins TRBV5-1 to TRBJ1-4; possibly TRBD1 for D (5 bases). Germline V CDR1 and CDR2: SGHRS, YFSETQ. Trimming removed 2 bases from V and 3 bases from J, with 11 bases in between. The CDR3 spans 15 residues. In DNA form, the CDR3 reads TGCGCCAGCAGCTTTACAGGAATCTCTAATGAAAAACTGTTTTTT. This codes for CASSFTGISNEKLFF.

The chain couples TRBV10-3 to TRBJ1-6; 8 nucleotides agree with TRBD1. Germline V CDR1 and CDR2: ENHRY, SYGVKD. The trim removed 6 bases at V and 7 bases at J, leaving 2 bases unmatched. The CDR3 totals 13 residues. The CDR3 reads CAIRTGENSPLHF. The CDR3 bases are TGTGCCATCAGGACAGGGGAGAATTCACCCCTCCACTTT.

The rearrangement links TRBV12-3 or TRBV12-4 to TRBJ1-2, with D hard to call. CDR3 length equals 12 residues. Trimming left V 6 bases short and J 5 bases short, with 10 bases between. The chain's CDR3 is CASRRGAYGYTF. As DNA, the CDR3 is TGTGCCAGCAGGAGAGGCGCATATGGCTACACCTTC.

This rearrangement joins TRBV6-2 or TRBV6-3 to TRBJ1-1, with 9 bases aligning to TRBD1. Germline CDR1 and CDR2: MNHEY and SVGEGT. Trimming at V came to 3 bases and at J to 3 bases, leaving 11 bases not matched to a gene. This CDR3 is built from 17 residues. The CDR3 loop is CASSYSPFWDRDTEAFF. In DNA, the CDR3 is TGTGCCAGCAGTTATTCTCCATTTTGGGACAGGGACACTGAAGCTTTCTTT.

The chain uses TRBV30 and TRBJ1-1, with D unresolved. CDR3 length: 13 amino acids. Per the germline V gene, CDR1 is GTSNPN and CDR2 is SVGIG (reference sequence). Trimming removed 1 base at V and 0 bases at J, with 6 bases between. CDR3 sequence: CAWSGSLNTEAFF. The CDR3 DNA sequence: TGTGCCTGGAGTGGGAGCCTGAACACTGAAGCTTTCTTT.

This clone was recorded once. This rearrangement joins TRBV18 to TRBJ2-3; 10 bases agree with TRBD2. CDR1 KGHSH and CDR2 LQKENI come from the germline V gene. J lost 7 bases, V lost 6 bases, and 13 bases had no gene match. The CDR3 is 16 residues long. CDR3 nucleotide sequence: TGTGCCAGCTCGCACCCTTCTAGCGGGAGTACGTATACGCAGTATTTT. It encodes CASSHPSSGSTYTQYF.

The chain combines TRBV6-6 with TRBJ1-3; 11 bases fit TRBD1. This CDR3 region has 17 residues. After removal of 5 bases from V and 0 bases from J, the junction contained 6 bases not matched to a gene. Germline loops: CDR1 MNHNY, CDR2 SVGAGI (reference sequence). The CDR3 spells CASSRDRGKVSGNTIYF. DNA for the CDR3: TGTGCCAGCAGTCGGGACAGGGGGAAAGTCTCTGGAAACACCATATATTTT.

This clone has only a few counts. The chain combines TRBV18 with TRBJ1-1, with D tentatively TRBD1 (5 bases). The CDR3 is made up of 15 amino acids. Trimming removed 5 bases from V and 6 bases from J, with 19 bases in between. CDR1 is KGHSH, CDR2 LQKENI, per germline. CDR3 loop: CASSSGPVPSAEAFF. DNA for the CDR3: TGTGCCAGCTCATCAGGGCCAGTCCCTTCGGCTGAAGCTTTCTTT.

This chain uses TRBV4-1 with TRBJ2-1; 9 bases map to TRBD1. The CDR3 contains 16 residues. CDR1 MGHRA and CDR2 YSYEKL come from the germline V gene. The ends lost 4 bases at V and 6 bases at J; junction bases unmatched: 10. The CDR3 nucleotides are TGCGCCAGCAGCCGGGGAGGGACAGGGAAGTCCAATGAGCAGTTCTTC. It specifies CASSRGGTGKSNEQFF.

The rearrangement uses TRBV30 and TRBJ2-3; no clear D. This CDR3 spans 13 amino acids. The germline V gene encodes CDR1 GTSNPN and CDR2 SVGIG (reference sequence). With 5 bases removed from V and 2 bases from J, the gap between germline ends came to 11 bases. The CDR3 is CAWDSGPTDTQYF. CDR3 nucleotide sequence: TGTGCCTGGGACTCGGGTCCCACAGATACGCAGTATTTT.

The CDR3 protein is CASSQSGLQGGLAQHF. The CDR3 nucleotides are TGTGCCAGCAGCCAATCGGGTTTACAGGGCGGTCTAGCCCAGCATTTT. This chain joins TRBV3-1 (or the pseudogene TRBV3-2) and TRBJ1-5, with D possibly TRBD1 on 6 matching bases. Trimming cost V 2 bases and J 11 bases, with 22 bases left between them. The CDR3 sequence is 16 residues long. Per germline, CDR1 LGHDT and CDR2 YNNKEL (reference sequence).

The V gene is TRBV19, the J gene TRBJ1-1, with 8 bases that match TRBD1. The CDR3 spans 16 residues. Germline loops: CDR1 LNHDA, CDR2 SQIVND (reference sequence). V was clipped by 4 bases and J by 8 bases; unmatched bases: 15. CDR3 in amino acids: CASSTLTGGTGREAFF. CDR3 coding DNA: TGTGCCAGTAGTACCTTGACCGGAGGGACAGGACGAGAAGCTTTCTTT.